The present T cell receptor beta chain was sequenced within a study of T-cell memory formation after mild COVID-19. Study background: TCR clusters were mostly donor specific.

After 5'RACE with constant-segment primers, TCR alpha and TCR beta cDNA libraries carrying sample barcodes and UMIs were obtained. TCRdb called the 5' RACE reads again in MiXCR, with one record for every CDR3 protein. This repertoire shows roughly 320,000 distinct CDR3 sequences, around 30% found once; its top ten account for roughly 13%. The length of the CDR3 is 13 residues. V was pared by 6 bases and J by 2 bases, with 11 bases between. The germline V gene has CDR1 MGHRA and CDR2 YSYEKL. This clonotype was counted between two and nine times. The V gene is TRBV4-1, the J gene TRBJ2-7; TRBD1 might be the D (5 bases). The source of this sequence is an adult woman who had mild COVID-19 (a few samples of this study predate the infection). Cell type and time point are not known. Sample: PBMCs or a T cell subset sorted from them (not recorded which). The CDR3: CASSLTTAYEQYF. The CDR3 nucleotides are TGCGCCAGCAGTCTTACGACAGCCTACGAGCAGTACTTC.